This note documents a single TCR beta chain sequence. Produced via immunoSEQ multiplex PCR; TCRdb's table is partial and in-frame only. The sample holds some 56,000 clones, roughly 82% seen once. The sample comes from a study of PD-L1 blockade in urothelial cancer. The length of the CDR3 is 16 residues. V shed 0 bases and J shed 3 bases, with 12 bases lying between them. CDR1 is SGDLS, CDR2 YYNGEE, per germline. Sample time point: pretreatment peripheral blood. This specimen consisted of PBMCs, obtained around atezolizumab (anti-PD-L1) treatment. The sequence derives from a man in his forties or fifties with urothelial cancer. V usage is TRBV9 and J usage is TRBJ2-2; maybe TRBD2 (5 bases). Here the CDR3 reads CASSVAGPGYTGELFF. Written as DNA, the CDR3 is TGTGCCAGCAGCGTAGCAGGACCGGGGTACACCGGGGAGCTGTTTTTT.